This T cell receptor beta chain was found in a study of cytomegalovirus exposure and HLA in healthy donors (TCRdb year 2017). General notes on the study: An earlier analysis of 587 of the donors reported roughly 270 Gb of sequence data and some 120 million unique TCR beta sequences from 150 million to 200 million T cells. About 330 gigabases of sequencing data and tens of millions of unique TCR sequences made up an early release that covered several hundred HLA-typed donors. Of the roughly 430 genotyped donors, 65% to 90% fell in the genetic ancestry cluster associated with self-reported Caucasian donors. The study aimed to test whether signatures of past pathogen exposure could be identified by cataloging public T cell receptors. The study profiled the T cell repertoires of around 700 subjects by immunosequencing and related them to cytomegalovirus serostatus. Along with the approximately 600-subject first cohort, a separate validation cohort of around 120 different subjects was used. To predict cytomegalovirus infection status, the study brought together high-throughput TCR immunosequencing, statistical association of individual TCRs with disease status, and machine learning. A later analysis re-examined previously published TCR beta repertoires from more than 650 donors and added high-resolution HLA genotyping to investigate patterns of TCR occurrence. Rather than drawing on any new phenotypic data, the later analysis identified candidate immune exposures from TCR beta sequences and the way those sequences occurred across donors. In an earlier analysis of around 540 of the donors, high-throughput TCR beta sequencing was used to judge whether each TCR beta V gene segment behaved as functional or pseudogenic. Donor age, sex, ethnicity and CMV serostatus were compiled alongside the repertoire data. A later genetic analysis took genome-wide SNP genotypes for about three fifths of the 666 donors and used that subset as a discovery cohort. Every repertoire in the discovery cohort had been generated on one and the same sequencing platform. HLA typing included class I and class II loci at four-digit resolution. Typing coverage differed by locus: A, B, C, DRB1 and DQB1 were typed in roughly 620-630 donors, DQA1 in approximately 520, DPA1 in some 570, and DPB1 in roughly 450. Because of strong linkage in the cohort, roughly five DR-DQ haplotypes were treated as single units for association and clustering. Among about 360 genotyped donors of the cohort, an average of about 240,000 unique TCR beta nucleotide sequences were sequenced per donor, roughly a sixth of them non-productive. Overall study results and their limits: A later analysis found that HLA-associated TCR beta chains were more clonally expanded and had lower generation probabilities than equally common non-associated chains. A cluster of highly shared sequence variants was judged likely to be a technical artifact of the sequencing pipeline. Linkage disequilibrium might explain the correlated functional status among segregating V segments, but an unknown experimental factor could not be ruled out. Three of the identified cytomegalovirus-associated TCR beta chains were confirmed in vitro to be specific for cytomegalovirus antigens. Cytomegalovirus status was reported to be diagnosed by the classifier with high specificity and sensitivity in both the original and validation cohorts. The study gave a list of under 200 TCR beta chains associated with cytomegalovirus. Most TCR sequences were observed very rarely across donors, whereas some public TCRs were present in many individuals. In an earlier analysis of approximately 590 of the donors, most TCR beta V segments appeared in productive rearrangements about 87% or about 30% of the time, broadly matching IMGT annotations. In a later genetic analysis, fewer N-insertions in productive TCRs were reported among donors in an Asian-associated ancestry cluster than the roughly 700-donor mean. HLA typing was unavailable for some donors at each locus, so association tests used only the typed subset. Presence/absence analyses assumed roughly uniform sequencing depth across donors, an assumption that may not hold. A later analysis associated 15,000 or so TCR beta sequences with specific HLA alleles at a false discovery rate of 0.05. A later genetic analysis associated a missense DCLRE1C variant with V-gene and J-gene trimming of TCR beta chains, and an independent cohort replicated the association. The authors suggested that the approach could potentially be extended to other disease states and immunological phenotypes. Because counts were too low, 15 or so rarely observed V segments, including chromosome 9 orphons, were excluded from the earlier analysis of several hundred of the donors. According to a later analysis, parvovirus B19, influenza, CMV and Epstein-Barr virus appeared linked to several top co-occurrence clusters. Immune exposure information for the cohort was limited to CMV serostatus. A further reported finding was that TCR beta sequences accurately predicted the HLA-A and HLA-B alleles for most subjects in the first cohort. Most CMV-associated TCR beta chains appeared to be HLA-restricted in a later analysis, and the HLA associations seemed to be driven largely by CMV exposure. According to a later analysis, TCR association rates differed among HLA loci, with DRB1 alleles showing the most associated TCRs and HLA-C alleles showing the fewest. When HLA alleles, especially DR and DQ, strongly co-occurred, attributing TCR associations to individual alleles was difficult. This cohort had only TCR beta chains sequenced, and the lack of alpha or paired-chain data limited which features could be detected. Because the 87-base-pair reads could not distinguish some IMGT-functional V segments, including TRBV6-2 and TRBV6-3, those segments were excluded.

The library was obtained by the immunoSEQ multiplex PCR assay. For the multiplex PCR, a mixture combining 60 forward primers for TCR Vbeta segments and 13 reverse primers for TCR Jbeta segments was used. Amplification of the CDR3 region of rearranged TCR beta genes was performed with a multiplex PCR assay on genomic DNA. The amplified TCR beta libraries were sequenced on the Illumina HiSeq System as 87-base-pair reads. On the authors' methods: Across the 670 or so repertoires, a later analysis counted some 81 million unique TCR beta chains, roughly 11 million of which were shared by at least two donors. A nearest-neighbor algorithm error-corrected the raw reads and collapsed the reads into unique sequences, merging closely related sequences to remove PCR and sequencing errors. CDR3 sequences were aligned to IMGT reference sequences to assign V, D and J gene segments. For a sequence to be retained, a match of at least six nucleotides to both a V gene segment and a J gene segment was required. Rearrangements were called productive when the CDR3 lacked stop codons and stayed in frame with V and J; all others were non-productive. Following IMGT convention, CDR3 was defined as the stretch from the second conserved V-encoded cysteine up to the conserved J-encoded phenylalanine. Sequences without an unambiguous match to a single V gene segment were excluded from the earlier analysis of about 630 of the donors. In an earlier analysis of roughly 500 of the donors, V segments were called functional above 56.7% productive rearrangements and were called segregating when the between-donor standard deviation exceeded 5%. A statistical classification framework was developed to diagnose cytomegalovirus status using the catalog of TCR beta chain sequences. In a later analysis, TCR nucleotide sequences were compared against IMGT/GENE-DB human TR gene sequences so that V and J genes could be assigned. The TCRdist pipeline was used in a later analysis to assign CDR3 sequences and most-parsimonious VDJ recombination scenarios. In a later analysis, every TCR beta chain was defined by the combination of its CDR3 amino acid sequence and its V-gene family, and reads without a unique V-gene family were dropped. In a later analysis, approximately 640 highly shared, low-generation-probability nucleotide sequences were removed to address suspected cross-contamination and a sequencing artifact. For each public chain, a later analysis derived a clonal expansion index from normalized ranks of inferred template counts within each repertoire. A later analysis computed generation probabilities with a VDJ recombination model fitted to out-of-frame rearrangements, and checked the results against IGoR. A later analysis scored TCR-TCR, TCR-HLA and TCR-CMV co-occurrence with hypergeometric tests, applying a repertoire-size bias correction to TCR pairs. A later analysis estimated false discovery rates by permuting HLA or CMV assignments 20 times. In a later analysis, co-occurring TCRs were grouped using DBSCAN, and TCRdist sequence similarity was added for clustering within HLA-allele-positive subsets. Repertoires with fewer than 30,000 or more than 120,000 public chains, plus five repertoires with anomalous nucleotide sharing, were excluded from co-occurrence clustering. TCRdb holds this immuneACCESS table with in-frame rearrangements only. Some clones are missing; in checked studies, unresolved V genes explain under half, and the rest has no known cause. Clone size and the V and J calls come from that table; the DNA yielded D and trimming. The sample table shows some 250,000 clones, and about 81% are seen once. In total, the top ten clones hold roughly 5% of the sample.

In total, over 600 healthy bone marrow donors made up the cohort. At the time of sampling, every cohort member was nominally healthy, though immune exposures that went unrecorded were likely present. The donor was CMV seropositive and belonged to the group of about 290 seropositive cohort members. Each donor provided a peripheral blood sample, and peripheral blood mononuclear cells were used for TCR beta sequencing. Genomic DNA was extracted from the blood cell samples with the Qiagen DNeasy Blood Extraction Kit. Trimming at the junction amounts to 0 bases on V and 6 bases on J, and the germline ends lie 11 bases apart. Counted from cysteine to phenylalanine, this CDR3 has 14 amino acids. This entry keeps only the CDR3 DNA: 42 bases, framed from base 1. CDR1 and CDR2, looked up from the germline V gene, are SGHRS and YFSETQ. The table lists this clone with a count of one. Its antigen has not been determined. No quality values exist for individual bases; no much larger clone is one base distant.

This receptor chain uses TRBV5-1 and TRBJ2-3, and TRBD1 may be the D gene, going by 6 matching bases. Sequencing was performed on PBMCs. This receptor was identified in a woman in her forties in good health and CMV-seropositive. The CDR3: CASSLAQGSDTQYF. The sequenced DNA: TGCGCCAGCAGCTTGGCACAGGGTTCGGATACGCAGTATTTT.